The rows below give T cell receptor beta chains drawn from one sample of a study of T cell changes during pregnancy in multiple sclerosis. Produced via immunoSEQ multiplex PCR; TCRdb's table is partial and in-frame only. Of roughly 56,000 clones in the sample, about 90% were seen once. Source: CD4+ T cells from peripheral blood mononuclear cells, taken after pregnancy. The source is a female donor in good health, enrolled as a control in a pregnancy study. The CDR3 runs from the conserved cysteine through the conserved F or W. A D gene is named only where the DNA matches it firmly. Some rows mark clone size as missing; the rest say once, few, many or name a class of expanded clone.

TRBJ1-2 | TRBV4-1 | few | - | CASSQDPLQGANGYTF | TGCGCCAGCAGCCAAGATCCTTTGCAGGGTGCCAATGGCTACACCTTC
TRBJ2-3 | TRBV15 | - | - | CATSPRRGTDTQYF | TGTGCCACCAGCCCCCGGCGGGGCACAGATACGCAGTATTTT
TRBJ1-1 | TRBV5-1 | once | TRBD1 | CASYSGGQNTEAFF | TGCGCCTCATATTCAGGGGGCCAGAACACTGAAGCTTTCTTT
TRBJ1-3 | TRBV15 | - | - | CATSSRRGSYGNTIYF | TGTGCCACCAGCAGTCGTAGGGGCAGTTATGGAAACACCATATATTTT
TRBJ1-3 | TRBV16 | - | - | CASSQNPTNTIYF | TGTGCCAGCAGCCAAAATCCTACAAACACCATATATTTT
TRBJ2-2 | TRBV6-5 | - | TRBD1 | CASSSAQGAGTGELFF | TGTGCCAGCAGTTCTGCACAGGGGGCTGGCACCGGGGAGCTGTTTTTT
TRBJ1-6 | TRBV7-9 | once | TRBD1 | CASSLDLGQGRGSPLHF | TGTGCCAGCAGCTTAGATTTGGGACAGGGACGGGGATCACCCCTCCACTTT
TRBJ2-7 | TRBV19 | - | TRBD1 | CASSIGDRFSYEQYF | TGTGCCAGTAGTATTGGGGACAGGTTTTCCTACGAGCAGTACTTC
TRBJ2-3 | TRBV7-3 | - | TRBD2 | CASSLIGAGGPTDTQYF | TGTGCCAGCAGCTTAATAGGTGCGGGGGGGCCCACAGATACGCAGTATTTT
TRBJ1-2 | TRBV10-3 | - | TRBD1 | CATTGTGALANYGYTF | TGTGCCACTACCGGGACAGGGGCCCTAGCTAACTATGGCTACACCTTC
TRBJ1-4 | TRBV30 | - | TRBD1 | CAWGRQGIGEKLFF | TGTGCCTGGGGAAGACAGGGGATCGGTGAAAAACTGTTTTTT
TRBJ2-5 | TRBV27 | - | - | CASAHYIQETQYF | TGTGCCAGCGCCCACTACATCCAAGAGACCCAGTACTTC
TRBJ1-2 | TRBV6-5 | - | - | CASSLQDRGYGYTF | TGTGCCAGCAGTTTGCAGGACCGGGGCTATGGCTACACCTTC
TRBJ1-5 | TRBV10-3 | - | TRBD1 | CAISSDGQGGSQPQHF | TGTGCCATCAGTAGCGATGGACAGGGCGGTAGTCAGCCCCAGCATTTT
TRBJ1-4 | TRBV7-2 | - | - | CASSLKRDEKLFF | TGTGCCAGCAGCTTAAAACGGGATGAAAAACTGTTTTTT
TRBJ2-5 | TRBV18 | - | TRBD1 | CASSPQTGARETQYF | TGTGCCAGCTCACCACAGACAGGGGCGAGAGAGACCCAGTACTTC
TRBJ1-2 | TRBV19 | - | - | CASMDRRGGLSYGYTF | TGTGCCAGTATGGACCGCCGCGGGGGGCTATCCTATGGCTACACCTTC
TRBJ2-5 | TRBV7-2 | - | TRBD2 | CASTLTSVQETQYF | TGTGCCAGCACCCTGACTAGCGTCCAAGAGACCCAGTACTTC
TRBJ2-3 | TRBV18 | - | - | CASSLGTSTDTQYF | TGTGCCAGCTCACTTGGGACTAGCACAGATACGCAGTATTTT
TRBJ2-7 | TRBV19 | - | TRBD1 | CASSRDREGHEQYF | TGTGCCAGTAGTAGGGACAGGGAAGGGCACGAGCAGTACTTC
TRBJ2-1 | TRBV6-5 | - | TRBD2 | CASRRTSGFYNEQFF | TGTGCCAGCAGACGGACTAGCGGTTTCTACAATGAGCAGTTCTTC
TRBJ2-7 | TRBV5-1 | - | - | CASSLGGPYEQYF | TGCGCCAGCAGCTTGGGGGGGCCCTACGAGCAGTACTTC
TRBJ1-2 | TRBV5-1 | - | - | CASSPSGDSGYGYTF | TGCGCCAGCAGCCCATCGGGGGATTCAGGCTATGGCTACACCTTC
TRBJ1-1 | TRBV2 | few | - | CASRLATVDTEAFF | TGTGCCAGCCGACTCGCGACAGTAGACACTGAAGCTTTCTTT
TRBJ1-5 | TRBV9 | - | - | CASSVGLDQPQHF | TGTGCCAGCAGCGTAGGACTTGATCAGCCCCAGCATTTT
TRBJ2-5 | TRBV2 | - | - | CASSGVSRETQYF | TGTGCCAGCAGTGGAGTTAGCCGGGAGACCCAGTACTTC
TRBJ2-3 | TRBV7-8 | - | - | CASSLGGHLTDTQYF | TGTGCCAGCAGCCTCGGGGGGCACCTCACAGATACGCAGTATTTT
TRBJ1-6 | TRBV11-2 | - | TRBD1 | CASSFASGQGGSPLHF | TGTGCCAGCAGCTTCGCATCGGGACAGGGGGGTTCACCCCTCCACTTT
TRBJ1-1 | TRBV6-5 | - | - | CASTRTRTVGTEAFF | TGTGCCAGCACCAGAACCCGGACAGTTGGCACTGAAGCTTTCTTT
TRBJ1-2 | TRBV2 | - | TRBD1 | CASSLTGGARYGYTF | TGTGCCAGCAGTCTCACAGGGGGCGCTAGGTATGGCTACACCTTC
TRBJ2-7 | TRBV6-1 | - | TRBD1 | CASSEKGQGKPYEQYF | TGTGCCAGCAGTGAAAAGGGACAGGGAAAGCCCTACGAGCAGTACTTC
TRBJ2-1 | TRBV5-1 | - | TRBD2 | CASSLGLAGAYNEQFF | TGCGCCAGCAGCTTGGGGCTAGCGGGGGCCTACAATGAGCAGTTCTTC